A single T cell receptor beta chain is shown here with its context. The data were obtained in a study of blood T cell repertoires in COVID-19. Overall study context: Specimens from acute and convalescent COVID-19 originated in the United States, Italy and Spain. PBMCs, B-cell-depleted T cells, or T cells were the source of the cDNA or gDNA that made up the material.

Germline values: CDR1 SEHNR, CDR2 FQNEAQ (reference sequence). The CDR3 is 18 residues long. The J segment lost 0 bases and the V segment lost 5 bases, leaving 12 bases of the junction unmatched. Original data processing: Nucleated cell counts were estimated from reference gene primer amplification. Sequencing was performed with immunoSEQ multiplex PCR; in TCRdb, only in-frame clones are kept and a portion is missing. The V and J calls and clone size are taken from that table; D and trimming were inferred from the DNA. The sample has about 300,000 clones; approximately 88% are singletons. This clonotype originated in a woman aged 30 to 39 who had recovered from COVID-19. The sequencing input was peripheral blood. The gene calls are TRBV7-9 and TRBJ2-1, with 8 bases that match TRBD2. The CDR3 region is CASSPGQRGPRSYNEQFF. The CDR3, as DNA: TGTGCCAGCAGCCCCGGCCAGCGGGGGCCCCGCTCCTACAATGAGCAGTTCTTC.